These 2 T cell receptor beta chains were all obtained from the same sample, sequenced in a study of CD8 T cells in ankylosing spondylitis. Study results and caveats: A TCR beta motif of under ten highly homologous variants seemed to mark ankylosing spondylitis blood.

TCRdb called the 5' RACE reads again in MiXCR, with one record for every CDR3 protein. The sample includes 500,000 or so distinct CDR3 sequences, 5.3% of them seen just once. Their recognized antigens are unknown. The sequenced material came from blood, either unsorted or a sorted T cell fraction (not recorded which). The receptors derive from a male donor with ankylosing spondylitis.

This clonotype has ten or more counts. The CDR3 region is CASSGQGLDQPQHF. In DNA, the CDR3 is TGTGCCAGCTCAGGACAGGGTTTGGATCAGCCCCAGCATTTT. The V call is TRBV18, the J call TRBJ1-5; 8 positions match TRBD1. The CDR3 extends over 14 amino acids. Germline CDR1 KGHSH, CDR2 LQKENI. The trim removed 5 bases at V and 5 bases at J, leaving 5 bases unmatched.

This clonotype occurred many times. The V and J genes are TRBV28 and TRBJ2-3; 9 positions match TRBD2. With 5 bases clipped from V and 2 bases from J, the junction kept 5 bases outside the gene matches. Germline V gene data show CDR1 as MDHEN and CDR2 as SYDVKM. This CDR3 has 15 residues. CDR3 protein: CASSGAGGPTDTQYF. The CDR3 DNA reads TGTGCCAGCAGTGGAGCGGGGGGCCCCACAGATACGCAGTATTTT.